In its sample, the clone carrying this TCR beta chain was seen once. Its specificity is not known. The data derive from a study of shared clonotypes between healthy human individuals. Germline loops: CDR1 SGHTA, CDR2 FQGTGA. The CDR3 is 15 amino acids. Losses at the gene ends were 2 bases for V and 11 bases for J; bases not matched to a gene: 10. Here immunoSEQ multiplex PCR was the method, and the copy in TCRdb shows in-frame clones only, minus some. This table has about a million clones, 60% to 85% appearing once. General study points: Blood alone was sampled, and tissue repertoires likely differ. Estimated clonotype richness was generally higher in naive than memory subsets.

All the donors were Caucasian adults who lived in Nashville, Tennessee. This clonotype originated in a man between 18 and 29 years old in good health. Some clones in this sample may be carry-over from other donors' samples. The genes are TRBV7-3 and TRBJ2-1; 9 bases map to TRBD2. Sequencing was carried out using memory CD4+ T cells from PBMCs. Subset reported: CD45RA-negative fraction. For the CDR3, the DNA is TGTGCCAGCAGCTTAGGAGGGCGGGAGGGCGCGAAGCAGTTCTTC. Protein sequence: CASSLGGREGAKQFF.